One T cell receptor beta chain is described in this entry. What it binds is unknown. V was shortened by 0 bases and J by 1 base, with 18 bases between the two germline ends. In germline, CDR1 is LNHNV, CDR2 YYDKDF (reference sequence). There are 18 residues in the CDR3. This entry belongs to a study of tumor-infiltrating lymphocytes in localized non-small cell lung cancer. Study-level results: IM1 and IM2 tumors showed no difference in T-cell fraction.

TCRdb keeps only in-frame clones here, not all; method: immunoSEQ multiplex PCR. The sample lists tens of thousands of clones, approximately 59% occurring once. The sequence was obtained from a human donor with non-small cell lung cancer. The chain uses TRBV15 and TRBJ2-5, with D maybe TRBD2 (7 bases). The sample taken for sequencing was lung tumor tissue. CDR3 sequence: CATSRDGGARGGQETQYF. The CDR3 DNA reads TGTGCCACCAGCAGAGATGGGGGGGCTAGAGGGGGCCAAGAGACCCAGTACTTC.